This note documents a single TCR beta chain sequence. In each PCR, synthetic TCR analog templates were spiked in. Assay: immunoSEQ multiplex PCR; the TCRdb copy retains only in-frame clones and omits some. The data show roughly 39,000 clones, approximately 89% seen once. V was cut by 0 bases and J by 2 bases, with 9 bases left in between. From germline, CDR1 is SGHRS and CDR2 YFSETQ. The CDR3 extends over 14 amino acids. This sample was included in a study of PD-L1 blockade in urothelial cancer. As for the study in general: Patients with male sex and bladder-origin urothelial cancer accounted for about nine tenths of the roughly 29 enrolled. Median T cell yield per blood sample was 141,255 cells.

Time point here: pretreatment peripheral blood. This sequence joins TRBV5-1 and TRBJ2-7, with D perhaps matching TRBD2 (5 bases). This sequence was found in a woman aged 60-75 years with urothelial cancer. The sample consisted of PBMCs, taken around atezolizumab (anti-PD-L1) treatment. CDR3 protein: CASSLARGTYEQYF. CDR3 DNA sequence: TGCGCCAGCAGCTTGGCTCGGGGAACCTACGAGCAGTACTTC.